The T cell receptor beta chain described here comes from a study of T cell repertoires in cytomegalovirus infection (dated by TCRdb to the late 2010s). Broadly, across the study: Donor HLA type was relevant to the analysis, as public TCR beta signatures indicated carriage of CMV infection together with the matching HLA type.

Sequenced on an Illumina HiSeq 1500. TCRdb trimmed public reads at Q25 via fastp, called clones via MiXCR and kept in-frame beta chains. Merged by CDR3 protein, the rows form single entries marked with the most common genes and DNA. For this sample there are some 180,000 distinct CDR3 sequences; approximately 19% appear just once. In total, the top ten clones hold less than 3.5% of the sample. This clonotype was recorded at least ten times. Its binding antigen is unknown. It has no much larger one-base neighbor in the sample; base qualities were not kept. Deletion took 2 bases off V and 4 bases off J, with a span of 14 bases between the germline ends. Looking up the germline V gene yields CDR1 SGHTA and CDR2 FQGNSA. Measured from the cysteine to the phenylalanine, the CDR3 is 15 residues long. Of the read, only the CDR3 DNA is kept; its 45 bases are in frame from base 1. The paper's findings and limits, for the study overall: The ex vivo response was dominated by HLA-C-restricted CMV-specific TCR beta clonotypes, which also provided the single most frequent clonotype in two of eight donors. In both this cohort and an independent cohort of 352 donors, the cumulative frequency of public TCR beta family members distinguished carriers of CMV infection plus the relevant HLA type.

Here the chain combines TRBV7-2 and TRBJ1-1; the D gene is perhaps TRBD1, from 5 matching bases. The clonotype originates from a human donor in good health (CMV status not recorded). Some clones in this sample may be carry-over from other donors' samples. What was sequenced was PBMCs. The DNA sequence is as follows: TGTGCCAGCAGCTTAATTTGGGGGGAAGGCACTGAAGCTTTCTTT. It specifies CASSLIWGEGTEAFF.